The 18 T cell receptor beta chains below all came from one sample that was sequenced in a study of response to subunit inactivated influenza vaccine. TCRdb processed the RT-PCR reads anew with MiXCR; each CDR3 protein has one entry. The sample yields roughly 500,000 distinct CDR3 sequences, 20% to 25% seen once. These data were also reused for a study on T cells expressing NK-cell markers. That source reports: What made the TCR beta cDNA was 5'RACE template switching with UMIs.

Sequenced material: CD4+ T cells sorted from PBMCs, taken about 12 days after vaccination. These receptors were collected from a man in his forties or fifties who received an inactivated influenza vaccine.

The gene calls are TRBV7-9 and TRBJ2-2, with D possibly matching TRBD1 (6 bases). Germline-derived CDR1 and CDR2 are SEHNR and FQNEAQ (reference sequence). The CDR3 is 15 amino acids. Deletions cut 4 bases from V and 1 base from J, with 10 bases between. This CDR3 is CASSSNRENTGELFF. The CDR3 DNA follows: TGTGCCAGCAGCTCCAACAGGGAGAACACCGGGGAGCTGTTTTTT.

This clonotype was detected a few times. The chain has TRBV6-5 and TRBJ2-1; possibly TRBD2 for D (7 bases). This CDR3 is built from 15 residues. The V end lost 2 bases, the J end lost 9 bases, and 17 bases lay between the germline ends. The germline V gene has CDR1 MNHEY and CDR2 SVGAGI. CDR3 sequence (DNA): TGTGCCAGCAGTTACAGGGGGGGGCATTCGGGTGAGCAGTTCTTC. Its translation: CASSYRGGHSGEQFF.

This clonotype was counted only a few times. This chain uses TRBV12-3 or TRBV12-4 with TRBJ2-1, with 7 bases that match TRBD2. The CDR3 runs to 17 residues. V shed 5 bases, J shed 0 bases, and the junction held 10 bases outside the gene matches. This CDR3 reads CASSRSPAGSSYNEQFF. The CDR3 DNA reads TGTGCCAGCAGTCGCAGCCCAGCGGGGAGCTCCTACAATGAGCAGTTCTTC.

This clonotype was detected ten times or more. This chain joins TRBV10-2 and TRBJ1-1; D gene ambiguous. Germline V CDR1 and CDR2: WSHSY, SAAADI. V was shortened by 0 bases and J by 5 bases, with 7 bases between the two germline ends. CDR3 length: 13 amino acids. CDR3 residues: CASSESSRTEAFF. The DNA for the CDR3 is TGCGCCAGCAGTGAGTCGAGTCGAACTGAAGCTTTCTTT.

The J gene is TRBJ2-6, the V gene TRBV23-1; D might be TRBD2 (5 bases). TRBV23-1 is known as an ORF, though its function is uncertain. CDR3 length: 16 amino acids. Trimming removed 2 bases at V and 1 base at J, with 9 bases between. The CDR3 DNA is TGCGCCAGCAGTCAACTTACTAGTTCTGGGGCCAACGTCCTGACTTTC. Residues: CASSQLTSSGANVLTF.

This clonotype was counted a few times. CDR3 nucleotides: TGTGCCAGCAGTGAGATCAGTAAAGAGACCCAGTACTTC. It codes for CASSEISKETQYF. V usage is TRBV25-1 and J usage is TRBJ2-5, with D hard to call. Trimming removed 3 bases at V and 3 bases at J, with 8 bases between. The CDR3 has 13 amino acids. Looked up from germline, CDR1 is MGHDK and CDR2 is SYGVNS.

A few counts support this clonotype. V gene TRBV3-1 combines with J gene TRBJ2-7; D call uncertain. Looked up from germline, CDR1 is LGHDT and CDR2 is YNNKEL (reference sequence). Trimming took off 1 base at V and 4 bases at J, with 14 bases between the two ends. The CDR3 has 15 amino acids. CDR3 protein: CASSQAEGNEYEQYF. The DNA for the CDR3 is TGTGCCAGCAGCCAAGCAGAAGGGAATGAATACGAGCAGTACTTC.

This clonotype was found a few times. This chain joins TRBV6-2 or TRBV6-3 and TRBJ1-2, with TRBD1 matching over 7 bases. Germline V gene data show CDR1 as MNHEY and CDR2 as SVGEGT. Germline trimming cut 7 bases from V and 2 bases from J; bases unmatched to any gene: 16. CDR3 size: 17 residues. In DNA form, the CDR3 reads TGTGCCAGCACCAGACCGGACAGGCTTAGATACAACTATGGCTACACCTTC. Amino acids: CASTRPDRLRYNYGYTF.

As regards this clonotype: An end of the junction does not agree with germline; a read error may underlie this. The chain uses TRBV20-1 and TRBJ2-5; D is ambiguous. The V gene's germline CDR1 is DFQATT and CDR2 SNEGSKA (reference sequence). There are 16 residues in the CDR3. The CDR3 DNA follows: TGCTGTGCTAGAGGTCGACGGGCTCCCGGCGGAGAGACCCAGTACTTC. It yields the protein CCARGRRAPGGETQYF.

Only a few counts were recorded for this clonotype. The V and J genes are TRBV20-1 and TRBJ2-1; possible D gene TRBD1, 6 bases. CDR1 DFQATT and CDR2 SNEGSKA come from the germline V gene (reference sequence). This CDR3 region has 13 residues. V was cut by 6 bases and J by 10 bases, with 19 bases left in between. This CDR3 reads CSAKGNQGQEQFF. The CDR3 DNA sequence: TGCAGTGCCAAGGGCAACCAGGGGCAGGAGCAGTTCTTC.

This clonotype was recorded a few times. J is TRBJ1-1 and V is TRBV10-2; perhaps TRBD1 as D (6 bases). V was clipped by 0 bases and J by 4 bases, with 12 bases between them. Germline CDR1 WSHSY, CDR2 SAAADI. The CDR3 runs 15 residues. The CDR3 sequence is CASSESRQAFTEAFF. In DNA, the CDR3 is TGCGCCAGCAGTGAGTCAAGACAGGCGTTCACTGAAGCTTTCTTT.

This clonotype was recorded many times. The CDR3, as DNA: TGTGCCAGCAGCTTAGGGGGGGTCCTCTACGAGCAGTACTTC. This gives the protein CASSLGGVLYEQYF. V gene TRBV7-8 combines with J gene TRBJ2-7; D may be TRBD2 (6 bases). CDR1 SGHVS and CDR2 FQNEAQ come from the germline V gene. The CDR3 totals 14 residues. Trimming pared 1 base from V and 3 bases from J, leaving 10 bases between.

J is TRBJ2-7 and V is TRBV5-1; 10 bases agree with TRBD2. Germline-derived CDR1 and CDR2 are SGHRS and YFSETQ. The V gene end was trimmed by 6 bases and the J gene end by 3 bases; junction bases not matched to a gene: 6. This CDR3 contains 14 residues. The CDR3 coding sequence is TGCGCCAGCACCCGGGCTAGCGGGGGCTACGAGCAGTACTTC. Its protein is CASTRASGGYEQYF.

A single count supports this clonotype. This chain links TRBV29-1 with TRBJ2-7, with 11 bases fitting TRBD1. CDR1 is SQVTM, CDR2 ANQGSEA, per germline. V lost 0 bases to trimming and J lost 1 base; unmatched junction nucleotides: 5. The CDR3 loop spans 16 amino acids. CDR3 sequence: CSVEDVGTGGSYEQYF. In DNA, the CDR3 is TGCAGCGTTGAAGATGTGGGGACAGGGGGTTCCTACGAGCAGTACTTC.

This clonotype was counted at least ten times. This sequence joins TRBV5-1 and TRBJ1-1; D might be TRBD1 (5 bases). V gave up 4 bases and J gave up 6 bases, with 16 bases separating them. Germline CDR1 reads SGHRS; CDR2 reads YFSETQ. The CDR3 covers 14 residues. In DNA form, the CDR3 reads TGCGCCAGCAGCGGACGGGGGGAGGGAGCTGAAGCTTTCTTT. Amino acid sequence: CASSGRGEGAEAFF. Together with reference TRBV5-1 and TRBJ1-1, the CDR3 gives the full variable domain: KAGVTQTPRYLIKTRGQQVTLSCSPISGHRSVSWYQQTPGQGLQFLFEYFSETQRNKGNFPGRFSGRQFSNSRSEMNVSTLELGDSALYLCASSGRGEGAEAFFGQGTRLTVV.

The V gene is TRBV25-1, the J gene TRBJ1-2; D gene uncertain. V was cut by 2 bases and J by 8 bases, with 6 bases left in between. The CDR3 spans 11 residues. CDR1 and CDR2 (germline): MGHDK, SYGVNS. Written as DNA, the CDR3 is TGTGCCAGCAGTGAAACCAGGGGCTACACCTTC. Translation: CASSETRGYTF.

This clonotype was detected only a few times. The chain recombines TRBV6-1 with TRBJ1-5; no clear D. V was clipped by 3 bases and J by 2 bases, with 8 bases between them. Germline CDR1 reads MNHNS; CDR2 reads SASEGT. The CDR3 is 14 amino acids. CDR3 coding DNA: TGTGCCAGCAGTGAGCGATGGGGCAATCAGCCCCAGCATTTT. Protein product: CASSERWGNQPQHF.

There are a few counts of this clonotype. The chain has TRBV2 and TRBJ1-2; D unresolved. The V and J ends lost 5 bases and 0 bases respectively, with 10 bases between them. The CDR3 spans 14 residues. From germline, CDR1 is SNHLY and CDR2 FYNNEI. The CDR3 DNA reads TGTGCCAGCAGTAAGGACCCCTCTAACTATGGCTACACCTTC. Amino acids: CASSKDPSNYGYTF.